This T cell receptor (beta chain) was captured in a study of T cell clonotyping in hematopoietic cell transplantation. From germline, CDR1 is MNHEY and CDR2 SVGAGI. Trimming removed 3 bases from V and 4 bases from J, with 12 bases in between. This CDR3 spans 14 amino acids. Time point denoted: recipient sample about 28 days before transplant, after cytoreduction. Measured with immunoSEQ multiplex PCR; TCRdb has only the in-frame clones, and not every one. The table lists 25,000 to 35,000 clones, around 70% of them singletons, with roughly 6% in the top ten. This sequence joins TRBV6-5 and TRBJ1-1; no definite D call. The source of this sequence is a man aged 45-60 years with myelodysplastic syndrome. Some clones in this sample may be carry-over from other donors' samples. Source: peripheral blood mononuclear cells, taken before stem cell transplant. This CDR3 is CASSYVGGGTEAFF. The CDR3 DNA sequence: TGTGCCAGCAGTTATGTAGGCGGAGGCACTGAAGCTTTCTTT.